This T cell receptor beta chain was profiled in a study of regulatory T cells in long-lasting Graves disease. Points from the study as a whole: Not thyroid tissue but only peripheral blood was studied. Segments TRBV28, TRBJ1-2 and TRBJ2-5 showed preferential usage in persistent disease. Patients with persistent Graves' had lower TCR diversity than newly diagnosed patients.

HTBI primers from iRepertoire and Arm-PCR of CDR3 regions yielded the TCR beta libraries. TCRdb analysed the multiplex PCR reads with MiXCR anew, one entry per CDR3 protein. The table lists about 220,000 distinct CDR3 sequences, around 19% of them singletons, with 12% in the top ten. Concerning this clonotype: Its target is unknown.

Germline CDR1 is SGHAT and CDR2 is FQNNGV. The CDR3 is made up of 16 amino acids. V lost 6 bases to trimming and J lost 5 bases; unmatched junction nucleotides: 7. Noted time point: newly diagnosed GD, antithyroid drugs for less than 3 months. PBMC RNA was the source of the TCR library. The data were also submitted as part of a second study, on T cells in Graves' hyperthyroidism and ophthalmopathy. According to that study: HTBI primers were used for first-round RT-PCR of the TCR CDR3.

The sequencing used peripheral blood mononuclear cells (PBMCs), collected at new diagnosis, from a patient treated with antithyroid drugs. This sequence joins TRBV11-2 and TRBJ2-3, with 14 bases lining up with TRBD2. The source of this sequence is a woman between 25 and 40 years old with Graves disease. The DNA of the CDR3 is TGTGCCAGCAGTACGGGACTAGCGGGAGTGATAGATACGCAGTATTTT. Protein sequence: CASSTGLAGVIDTQYF.